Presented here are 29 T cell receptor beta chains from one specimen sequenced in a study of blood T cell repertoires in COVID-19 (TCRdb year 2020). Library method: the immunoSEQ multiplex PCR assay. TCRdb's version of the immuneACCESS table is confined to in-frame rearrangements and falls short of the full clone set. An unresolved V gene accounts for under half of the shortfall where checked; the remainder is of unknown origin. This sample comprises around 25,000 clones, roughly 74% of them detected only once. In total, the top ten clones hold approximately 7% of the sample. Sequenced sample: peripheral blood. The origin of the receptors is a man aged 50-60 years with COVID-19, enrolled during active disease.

The CDR3 nucleotides read TGTGCCACCAGCAGAGATCAGGGGGTCGGCTACGAGCAGTACTTC. Its protein is CATSRDQGVGYEQYF. This chain connects TRBV15 to TRBJ2-7; 7 bases align to TRBD1. Unmatched junction bases numbered 5, after V lost 0 bases and J lost 3 bases. Germline-derived CDR1 and CDR2 are LNHNV and YYDKDF (reference sequence). This CDR3 comprises 15 residues.

CDR3 coding DNA: TGTGCTAGTGGTCAGGGACTGCGTAATGGCTACACCTTC. Its protein product is CASGQGLRNGYTF. The rearrangement uses TRBV12-5 and TRBJ1-2, with a tentative D call TRBD1 (5 bases). The CDR3 is made up of 13 amino acids. Trimming removed 5 bases from V and 6 bases from J, with 13 bases in between. Germline V gene sequence: CDR1 LGHNT, CDR2 FRNRAP.

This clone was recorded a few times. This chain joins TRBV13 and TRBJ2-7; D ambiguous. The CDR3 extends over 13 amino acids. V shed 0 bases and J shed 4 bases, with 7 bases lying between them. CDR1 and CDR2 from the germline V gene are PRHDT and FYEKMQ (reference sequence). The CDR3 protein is CASSLGLYYEQYF. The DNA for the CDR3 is TGTGCCAGCAGCTTAGGCCTCTATTACGAGCAGTACTTC.

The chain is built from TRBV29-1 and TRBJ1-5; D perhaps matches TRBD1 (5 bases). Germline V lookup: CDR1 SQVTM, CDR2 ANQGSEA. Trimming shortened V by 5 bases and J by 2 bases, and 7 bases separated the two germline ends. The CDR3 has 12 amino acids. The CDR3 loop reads CSVQGRNQPQHF. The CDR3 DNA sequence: TGCAGCGTTCAGGGTCGCAATCAGCCCCAGCATTTT.

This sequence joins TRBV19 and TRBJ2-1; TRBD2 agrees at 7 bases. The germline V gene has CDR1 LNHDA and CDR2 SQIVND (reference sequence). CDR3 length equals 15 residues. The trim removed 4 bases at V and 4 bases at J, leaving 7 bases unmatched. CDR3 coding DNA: TGTGCCAGTAGTAAGGGCGGGGGTAATTACAATGAGCAGTTCTTC. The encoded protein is CASSKGGGNYNEQFF.

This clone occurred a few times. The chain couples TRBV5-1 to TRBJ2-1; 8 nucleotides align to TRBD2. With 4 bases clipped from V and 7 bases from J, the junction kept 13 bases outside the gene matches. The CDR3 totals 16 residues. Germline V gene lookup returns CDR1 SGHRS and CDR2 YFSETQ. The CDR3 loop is CASSPITGGERNEQFF. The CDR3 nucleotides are TGCGCCAGCAGCCCCATAACGGGAGGGGAGAGGAATGAGCAGTTCTTC.

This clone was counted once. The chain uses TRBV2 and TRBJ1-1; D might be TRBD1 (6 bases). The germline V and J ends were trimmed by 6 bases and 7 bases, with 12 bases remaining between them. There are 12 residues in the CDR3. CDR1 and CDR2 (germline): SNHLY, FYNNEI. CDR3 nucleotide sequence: TGTGCCAGCAGGCCTGACAGGCTTGAAGCTTTCTTT. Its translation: CASRPDRLEAFF.

CDR3 nucleotide sequence: TGTGCCAGCAGCCCAGGGTTTCATAGCACTGAAGCTTTCTTT. It yields the protein CASSPGFHSTEAFF. The chain combines TRBV9 with TRBJ1-1; D is perhaps TRBD1 (5 bases). Per germline, CDR1 SGDLS and CDR2 YYNGEE. The CDR3 loop spans 14 amino acids. V was shortened by 4 bases and J by 4 bases, with 14 bases between the two germline ends.

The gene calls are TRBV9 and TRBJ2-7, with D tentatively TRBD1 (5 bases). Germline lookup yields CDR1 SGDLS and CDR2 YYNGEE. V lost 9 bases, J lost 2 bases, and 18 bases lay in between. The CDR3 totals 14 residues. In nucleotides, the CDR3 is TGTGCCACCTCCCCGGAGACAGCGACCTACGAGCAGTACTTC. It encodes CATSPETATYEQYF.

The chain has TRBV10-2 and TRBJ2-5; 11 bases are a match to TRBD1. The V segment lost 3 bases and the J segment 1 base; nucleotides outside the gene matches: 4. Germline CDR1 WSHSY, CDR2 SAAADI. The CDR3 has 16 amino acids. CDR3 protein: CASSDRDRGSQETQYF. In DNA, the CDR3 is TGCGCCAGCAGTGACCGGGACAGGGGGAGCCAAGAGACCCAGTACTTC.

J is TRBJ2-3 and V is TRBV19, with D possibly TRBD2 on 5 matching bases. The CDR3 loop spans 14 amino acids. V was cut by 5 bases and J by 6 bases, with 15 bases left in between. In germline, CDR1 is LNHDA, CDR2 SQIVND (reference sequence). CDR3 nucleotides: TGTGCCAGTAGTCGACTACTCAGCCTGGATACGCAGTATTTT. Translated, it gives CASSRLLSLDTQYF.

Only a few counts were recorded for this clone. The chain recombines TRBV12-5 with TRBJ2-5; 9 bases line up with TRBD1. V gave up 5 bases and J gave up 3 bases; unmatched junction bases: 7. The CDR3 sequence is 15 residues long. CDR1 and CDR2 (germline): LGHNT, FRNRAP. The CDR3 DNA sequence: TGTGCTAGTGGTCCCTCTGGACAGGGGAAAGAGACCCAGTACTTC. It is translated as CASGPSGQGKETQYF.

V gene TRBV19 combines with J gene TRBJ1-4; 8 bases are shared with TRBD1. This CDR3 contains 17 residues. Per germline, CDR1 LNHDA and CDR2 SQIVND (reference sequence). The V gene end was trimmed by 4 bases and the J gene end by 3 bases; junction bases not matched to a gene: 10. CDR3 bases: TGTGCCAGTAGTAACCCCAGGCAGGGGGCGGCTAATGAAAAACTGTTTTTT. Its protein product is CASSNPRQGAANEKLFF.

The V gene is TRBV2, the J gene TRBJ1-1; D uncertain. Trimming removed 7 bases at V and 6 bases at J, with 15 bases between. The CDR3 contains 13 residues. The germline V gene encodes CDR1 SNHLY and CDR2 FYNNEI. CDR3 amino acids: CASTSGLGAEAFF. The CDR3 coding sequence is TGTGCCAGCACCTCTGGTCTGGGAGCTGAAGCTTTCTTT.

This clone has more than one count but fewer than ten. CDR3 bases: TGCGCCAGCAGTGTTGCAGGGGGCTCGGAGACCCAGTACTTC. Encoded protein: CASSVAGGSETQYF. This chain uses TRBV10-1 with TRBJ2-5; 8 nucleotides align to TRBD1. J lost 5 bases, V lost 4 bases, and 6 bases had no gene match. This CDR3 spans 14 amino acids. Germline V gene data show CDR1 as WNHNN and CDR2 as SYGVQD (reference sequence).

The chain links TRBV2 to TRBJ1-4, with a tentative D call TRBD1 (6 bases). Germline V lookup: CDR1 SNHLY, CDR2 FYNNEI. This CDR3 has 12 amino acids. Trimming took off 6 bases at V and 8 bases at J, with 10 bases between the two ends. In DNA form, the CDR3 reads TGTGCCAGCAGCTTTGACAGGGAAAAACTGTTTTTT. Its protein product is CASSFDREKLFF.

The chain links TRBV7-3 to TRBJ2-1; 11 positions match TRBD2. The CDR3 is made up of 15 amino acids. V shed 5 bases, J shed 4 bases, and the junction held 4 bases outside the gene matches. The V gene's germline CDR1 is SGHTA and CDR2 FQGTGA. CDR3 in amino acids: CASSPGLAVYNEQFF. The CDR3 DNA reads TGTGCCAGCAGCCCGGGACTAGCGGTTTACAATGAGCAGTTCTTC.

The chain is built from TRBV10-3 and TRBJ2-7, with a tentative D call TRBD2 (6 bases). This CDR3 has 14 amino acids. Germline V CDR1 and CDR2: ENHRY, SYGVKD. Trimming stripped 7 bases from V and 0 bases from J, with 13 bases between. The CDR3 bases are TGTGCCATCAAGTTGGGGGGTTCCTCCTACGAGCAGTACTTC. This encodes CAIKLGGSSYEQYF.

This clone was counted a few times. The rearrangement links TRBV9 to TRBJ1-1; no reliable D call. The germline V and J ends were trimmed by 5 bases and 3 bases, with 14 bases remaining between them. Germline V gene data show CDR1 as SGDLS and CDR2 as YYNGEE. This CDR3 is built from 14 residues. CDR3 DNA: TGTGCCAGCAGTACCGGTGAGTTTGACACTGAAGCTTTCTTT. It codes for CASSTGEFDTEAFF.

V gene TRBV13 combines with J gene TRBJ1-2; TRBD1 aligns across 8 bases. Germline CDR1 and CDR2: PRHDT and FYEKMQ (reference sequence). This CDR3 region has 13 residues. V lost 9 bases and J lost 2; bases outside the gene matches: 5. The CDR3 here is CASRQGPNYGYTF. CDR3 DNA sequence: TGTGCCAGTCGACAGGGGCCCAACTATGGCTACACCTTC.

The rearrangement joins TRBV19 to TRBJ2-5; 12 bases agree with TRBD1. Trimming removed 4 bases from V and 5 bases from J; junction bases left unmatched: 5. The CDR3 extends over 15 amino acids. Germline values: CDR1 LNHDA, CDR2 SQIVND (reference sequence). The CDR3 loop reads CASSTGQGAWETQYF. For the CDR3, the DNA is TGTGCCAGTAGTACGGGACAGGGGGCTTGGGAGACCCAGTACTTC.

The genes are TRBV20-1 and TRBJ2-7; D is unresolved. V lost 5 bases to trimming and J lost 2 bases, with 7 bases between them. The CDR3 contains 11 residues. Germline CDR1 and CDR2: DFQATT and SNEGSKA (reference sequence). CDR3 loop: CSAVTAYEQYF. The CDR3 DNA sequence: TGCAGTGCTGTTACTGCCTACGAGCAGTACTTC.

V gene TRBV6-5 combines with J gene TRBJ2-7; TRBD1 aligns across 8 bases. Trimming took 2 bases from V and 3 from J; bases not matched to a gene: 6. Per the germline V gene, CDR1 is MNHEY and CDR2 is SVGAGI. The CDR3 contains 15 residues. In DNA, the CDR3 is TGTGCCAGCAGTTACCCCGACAGGGGTTACTACGAGCAGTACTTC. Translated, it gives CASSYPDRGYYEQYF.

The CDR3 DNA sequence: TGTGCCAGCAGACCGGGACAGGGAGGTAACGGGGAGCTGTTTTTT. This sequence encodes CASRPGQGGNGELFF. The chain carries TRBV6-5 and TRBJ2-2; 9 bases align to TRBD1. Germline CDR1 reads MNHEY; CDR2 reads SVGAGI. The J segment lost 7 bases and the V segment lost 6 bases, leaving 9 bases of the junction unmatched. The CDR3 contains 15 residues.

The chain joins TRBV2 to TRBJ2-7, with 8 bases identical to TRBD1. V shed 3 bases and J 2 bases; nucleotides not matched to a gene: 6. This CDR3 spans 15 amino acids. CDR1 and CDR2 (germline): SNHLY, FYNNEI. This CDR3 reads CASSETGQATYEQYF. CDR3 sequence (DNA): TGTGCCAGCAGTGAGACGGGACAGGCCACCTACGAGCAGTACTTC.

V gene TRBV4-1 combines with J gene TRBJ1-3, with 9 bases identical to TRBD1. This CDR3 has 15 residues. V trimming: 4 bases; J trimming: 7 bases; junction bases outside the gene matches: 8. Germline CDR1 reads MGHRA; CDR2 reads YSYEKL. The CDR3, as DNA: TGCGCCAGCAGCCTGGACAGGGGTTGGTGGAACACCATATATTTT. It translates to CASSLDRGWWNTIYF.

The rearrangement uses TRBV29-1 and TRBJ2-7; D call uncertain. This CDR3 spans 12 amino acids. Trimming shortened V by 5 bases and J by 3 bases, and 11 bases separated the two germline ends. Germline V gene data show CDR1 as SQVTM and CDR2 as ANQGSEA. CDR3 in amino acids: CSVQLSNYEQYF. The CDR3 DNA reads TGCAGCGTTCAACTTTCGAACTACGAGCAGTACTTC.

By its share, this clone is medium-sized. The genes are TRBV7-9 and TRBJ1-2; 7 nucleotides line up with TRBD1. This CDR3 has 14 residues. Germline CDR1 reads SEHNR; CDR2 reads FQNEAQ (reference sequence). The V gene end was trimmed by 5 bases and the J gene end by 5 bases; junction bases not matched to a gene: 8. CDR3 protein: CASSMDRRPYGYTF. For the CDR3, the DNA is TGTGCCAGCAGCATGGACAGGAGACCTTATGGCTACACCTTC.

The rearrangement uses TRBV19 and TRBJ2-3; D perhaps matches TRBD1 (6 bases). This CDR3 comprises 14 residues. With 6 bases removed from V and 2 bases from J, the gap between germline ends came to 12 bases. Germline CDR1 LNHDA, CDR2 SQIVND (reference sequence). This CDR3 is CASSYGQFTDTQYF. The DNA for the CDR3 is TGTGCCAGTAGCTATGGACAGTTCACAGATACGCAGTATTTT. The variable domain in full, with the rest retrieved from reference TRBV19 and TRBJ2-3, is DGGITQSPKYLFRKEGQNVTLSCEQNLNHDAMYWYRQDPGQGLRLIYYSQIVNDFQKGDIAEGYSVSREKKESFPLTVTSAQKNPTAFYLCASSYGQFTDTQYFGPGTRLTVL.